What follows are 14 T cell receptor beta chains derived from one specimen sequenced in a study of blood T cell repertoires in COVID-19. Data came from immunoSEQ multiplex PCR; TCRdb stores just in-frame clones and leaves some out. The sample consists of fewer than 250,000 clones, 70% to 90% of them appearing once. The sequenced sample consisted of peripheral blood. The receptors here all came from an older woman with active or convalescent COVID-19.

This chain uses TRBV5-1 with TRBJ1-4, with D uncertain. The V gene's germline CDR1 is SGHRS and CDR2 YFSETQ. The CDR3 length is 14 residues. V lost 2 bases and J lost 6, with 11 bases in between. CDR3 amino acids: CASSFRESHEKLFF. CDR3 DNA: TGCGCCAGCAGCTTCCGAGAGAGCCATGAAAAACTGTTTTTT. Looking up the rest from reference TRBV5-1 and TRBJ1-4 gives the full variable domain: KAGVTQTPRYLIKTRGQQVTLSCSPISGHRSVSWYQQTPGQGLQFLFEYFSETQRNKGNFPGRFSGRQFSNSRSEMNVSTLELGDSALYLCASSFRESHEKLFFGSGTQLSVL.

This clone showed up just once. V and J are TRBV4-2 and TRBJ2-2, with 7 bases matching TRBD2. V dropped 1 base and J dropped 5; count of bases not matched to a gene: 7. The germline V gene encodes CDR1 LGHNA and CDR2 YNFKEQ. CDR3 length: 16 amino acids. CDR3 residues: CASSQAGRGLTGELFF. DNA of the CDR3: TGTGCCAGCAGCCAAGCGGGGAGGGGCTTAACCGGGGAGCTGTTTTTT.

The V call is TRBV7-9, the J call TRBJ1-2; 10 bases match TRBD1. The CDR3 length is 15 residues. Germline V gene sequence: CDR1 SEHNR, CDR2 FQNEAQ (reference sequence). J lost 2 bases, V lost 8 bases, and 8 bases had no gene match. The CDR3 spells CASETGGENNYGYTF. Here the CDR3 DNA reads TGTGCCAGCGAGACAGGGGGCGAAAACAACTATGGCTACACCTTC.

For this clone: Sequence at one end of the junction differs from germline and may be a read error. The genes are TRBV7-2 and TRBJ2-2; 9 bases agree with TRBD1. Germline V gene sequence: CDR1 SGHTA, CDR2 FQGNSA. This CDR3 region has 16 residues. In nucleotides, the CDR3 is TGTGCCAGCAGCTTTACCGGGACAGGGAACGCCGGGGAGCTGTTTTTT. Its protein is CASSFTGTGNAGELFF.

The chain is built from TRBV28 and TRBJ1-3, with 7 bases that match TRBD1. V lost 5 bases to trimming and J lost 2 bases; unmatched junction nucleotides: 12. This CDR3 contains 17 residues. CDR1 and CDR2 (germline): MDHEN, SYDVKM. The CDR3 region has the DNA TGTGCCAGCAGTCTCGCTTTGGCGACAGGGACTGGAAACACCATATATTTT. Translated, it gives CASSLALATGTGNTIYF.

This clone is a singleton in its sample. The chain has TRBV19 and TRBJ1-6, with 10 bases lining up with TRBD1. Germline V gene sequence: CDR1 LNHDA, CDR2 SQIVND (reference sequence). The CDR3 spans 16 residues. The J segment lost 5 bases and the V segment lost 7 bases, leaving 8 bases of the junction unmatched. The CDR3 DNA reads TGTGCCAGTACCCCCCGGACAGGGGGAAATAATTCACCCCTCCACTTT. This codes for CASTPRTGGNNSPLHF.

The CDR3 is CASSFRVKGNTGELFF. CDR3 coding DNA: TGTGCCAGCAGCTTCAGGGTGAAGGGCAACACCGGGGAGCTGTTTTTT. The chain has TRBV5-5 and TRBJ2-2; D perhaps matches TRBD1 (5 bases). Germline assignment: CDR1 SGHKS and CDR2 YYEKEE (reference sequence). Trimming shortened V by 2 bases and J by 2 bases, and 13 bases separated the two germline ends. The CDR3 has 16 residues.

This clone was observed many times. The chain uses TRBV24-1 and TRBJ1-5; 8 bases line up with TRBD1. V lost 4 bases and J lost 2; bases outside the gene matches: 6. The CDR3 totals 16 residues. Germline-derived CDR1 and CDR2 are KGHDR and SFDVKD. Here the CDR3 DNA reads TGTGCCACCAGTGACGGGACAGGAGCTGGCAATCAGCCCCAGCATTTT. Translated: CATSDGTGAGNQPQHF.

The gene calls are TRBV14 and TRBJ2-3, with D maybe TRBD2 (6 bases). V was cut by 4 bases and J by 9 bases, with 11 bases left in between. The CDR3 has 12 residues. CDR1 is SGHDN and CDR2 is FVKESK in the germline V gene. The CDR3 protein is CASSPRGGTQYF. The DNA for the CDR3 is TGTGCCAGCAGCCCGAGGGGAGGAACGCAGTATTTT.

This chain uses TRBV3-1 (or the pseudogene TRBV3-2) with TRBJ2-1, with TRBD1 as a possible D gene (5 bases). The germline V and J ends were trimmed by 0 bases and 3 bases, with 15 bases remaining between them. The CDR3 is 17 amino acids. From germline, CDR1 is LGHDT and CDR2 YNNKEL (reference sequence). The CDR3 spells CASSQDVRQGYYNEQFF. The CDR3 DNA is TGTGCCAGCAGCCAAGATGTTCGGCAGGGTTACTACAATGAGCAGTTCTTC.

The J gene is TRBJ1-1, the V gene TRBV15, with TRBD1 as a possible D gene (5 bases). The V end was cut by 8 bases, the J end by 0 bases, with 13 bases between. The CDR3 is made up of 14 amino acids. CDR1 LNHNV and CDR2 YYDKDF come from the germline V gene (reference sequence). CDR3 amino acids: CATQEATVNTEAFF. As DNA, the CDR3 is TGTGCCACCCAAGAGGCGACAGTGAACACTGAAGCTTTCTTT. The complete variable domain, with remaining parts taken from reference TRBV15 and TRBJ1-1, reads DAMVIQNPRYQVTQFGKPVTLSCSQTLNHNVMYWYQQKSSQAPKLLFHYYDKDFNNEADTPDNFQSRRPNTSFCFLDIRSPGLGDTAMYLCATQEATVNTEAFFGQGTRLTVV.

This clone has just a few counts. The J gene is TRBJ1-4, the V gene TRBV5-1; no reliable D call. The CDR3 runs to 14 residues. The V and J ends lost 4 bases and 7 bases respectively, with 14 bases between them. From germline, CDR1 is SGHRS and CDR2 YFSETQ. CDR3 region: CASSPARESEKLFF. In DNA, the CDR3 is TGCGCCAGCAGCCCCGCTCGGGAGAGTGAAAAACTGTTTTTT.

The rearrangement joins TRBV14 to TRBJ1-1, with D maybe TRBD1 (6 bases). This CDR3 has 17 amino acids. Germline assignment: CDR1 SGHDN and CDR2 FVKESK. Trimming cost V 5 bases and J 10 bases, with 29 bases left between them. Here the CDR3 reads CASSCLTIGTFFELAFF. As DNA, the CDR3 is TGTGCCAGCAGCTGTCTTACGATAGGGACATTCTTCGAACTAGCTTTCTTT.

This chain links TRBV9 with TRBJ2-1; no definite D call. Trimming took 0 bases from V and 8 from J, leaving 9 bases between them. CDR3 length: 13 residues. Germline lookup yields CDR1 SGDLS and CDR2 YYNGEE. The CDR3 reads CASSVAGRDEQFF. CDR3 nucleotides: TGTGCCAGCAGCGTAGCTGGTCGCGATGAGCAGTTCTTC.